These 6 T cell receptor beta chains originate from one sample sequenced in a study of blood T cells in healthy people across ages. A J-beta primer mix and a sample-barcoded 5' primer were used in a second PCR of roughly 7 to 12 cycles. TCRdb called the 5' RACE reads again in MiXCR, with one record for every CDR3 protein. The repertoire holds approximately 1,000,000 distinct CDR3 sequences, under 40% seen once, with roughly 13% in the top ten. Sequencing was performed on blood. The receptors derive from a man aged 18 to 35 in good health.

The chain links TRBV5-5 to TRBJ2-7; D remains unclear. The tail of the sequence fits TRBJ2-5 better, so the J call may be wrong. This CDR3 comprises 14 residues. The V gene's germline CDR1 is SGHKS and CDR2 YYEKEE (reference sequence). The CDR3 reads CASSLDPSKETQYF. For the CDR3, the DNA is TGTGCCAGCAGCCTGGACCCCTCTAAAGAGACCCAGTACTTC.

V and J are TRBV29-1 and TRBJ2-1; D not resolved. The CDR3 totals 14 residues. Per the germline V gene, CDR1 is SQVTM and CDR2 is ANQGSEA. V lost 1 base to trimming and J lost 4 bases, with 11 bases between them. The CDR3 region is CSVEAKYGYNEQFF. CDR3 DNA: TGCAGCGTTGAAGCTAAATATGGGTACAATGAGCAGTTCTTC.

The chain combines TRBV3-1 with TRBJ2-1; D is possibly TRBD1 (5 bases). Trimming left V 0 bases short and J 4 bases short, with 7 bases between. This CDR3 spans 14 amino acids. The germline V gene has CDR1 LGHDT and CDR2 YNNKEL (reference sequence). This chain's CDR3 is CASSQDKGYNEQFF. The CDR3 bases are TGTGCCAGCAGCCAAGATAAGGGGTACAATGAGCAGTTCTTC.

This clonotype was recorded many times. The rearrangement uses TRBV20-1 and TRBJ1-1; D not resolved. The CDR3 is 13 amino acids. V lost 1 base and J 1 base, leaving 7 bases between the germline ends. CDR1 is DFQATT and CDR2 is SNEGSKA in the germline V gene (reference sequence). CDR3: CSARVRENTEAFF. The CDR3 DNA is TGCAGTGCTAGAGTAAGAGAGAACACTGAAGCTTTCTTT.

The chain uses TRBV4-3 and TRBJ2-3; D unresolved. Germline V lookup: CDR1 LGHNA, CDR2 YSLEER. Trimming took 1 base from V and 1 from J, leaving 9 bases between them. There are 15 residues in the CDR3. CDR3 sequence (DNA): TGCGCCAGCAGCCAAGTTTGGGGTCGCACAGATACGCAGTATTTT. It encodes CASSQVWGRTDTQYF.

The chain is built from TRBV25-1 and TRBJ1-4; no clear D. This CDR3 comprises 16 residues. Germline V gene lookup returns CDR1 MGHDK and CDR2 SYGVNS. The germline V and J ends were trimmed by 4 bases and 7 bases, with 19 bases remaining between them. Here the CDR3 DNA reads TGTGCCAGCAGTGTCGATAGGCGCCCCGGGAGTGAAAAACTGTTTTTT. It translates to CASSVDRRPGSEKLFF.